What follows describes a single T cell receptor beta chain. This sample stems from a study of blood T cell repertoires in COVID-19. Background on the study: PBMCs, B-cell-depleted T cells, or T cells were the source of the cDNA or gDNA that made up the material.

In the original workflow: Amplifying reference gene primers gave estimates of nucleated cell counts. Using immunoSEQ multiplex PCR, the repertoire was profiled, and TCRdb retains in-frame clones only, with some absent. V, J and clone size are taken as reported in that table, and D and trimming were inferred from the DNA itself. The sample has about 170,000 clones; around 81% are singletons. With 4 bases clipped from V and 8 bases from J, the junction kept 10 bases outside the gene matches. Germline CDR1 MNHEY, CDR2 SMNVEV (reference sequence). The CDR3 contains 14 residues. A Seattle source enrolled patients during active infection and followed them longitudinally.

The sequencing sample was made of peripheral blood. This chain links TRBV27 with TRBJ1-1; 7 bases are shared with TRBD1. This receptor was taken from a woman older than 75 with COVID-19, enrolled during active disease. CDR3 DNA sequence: TGTGCCAGCAGTTCCCGCAGGGGGTCAGTCGAAGCTTTCTTT. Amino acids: CASSSRRGSVEAFF.